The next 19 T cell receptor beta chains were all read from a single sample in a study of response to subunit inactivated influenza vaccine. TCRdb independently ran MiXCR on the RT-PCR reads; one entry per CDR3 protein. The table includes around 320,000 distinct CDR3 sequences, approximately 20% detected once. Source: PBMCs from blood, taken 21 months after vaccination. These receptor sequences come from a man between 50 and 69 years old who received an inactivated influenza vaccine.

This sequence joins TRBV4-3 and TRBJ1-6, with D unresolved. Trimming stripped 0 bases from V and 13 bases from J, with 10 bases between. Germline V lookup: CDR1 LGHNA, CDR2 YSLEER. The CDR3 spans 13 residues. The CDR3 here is CASSQEFGAPLHF. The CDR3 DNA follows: TGCGCCAGCAGCCAAGAATTTGGAGCGCCCCTCCACTTT.

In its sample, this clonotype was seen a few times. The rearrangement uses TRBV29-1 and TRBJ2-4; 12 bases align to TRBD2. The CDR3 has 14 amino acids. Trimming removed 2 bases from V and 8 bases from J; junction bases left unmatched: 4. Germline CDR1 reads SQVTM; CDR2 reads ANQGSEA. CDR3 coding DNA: TGCAGCGTTGAAAGGACTAGCGGGATTGACATTCAGTACTTC. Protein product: CSVERTSGIDIQYF.

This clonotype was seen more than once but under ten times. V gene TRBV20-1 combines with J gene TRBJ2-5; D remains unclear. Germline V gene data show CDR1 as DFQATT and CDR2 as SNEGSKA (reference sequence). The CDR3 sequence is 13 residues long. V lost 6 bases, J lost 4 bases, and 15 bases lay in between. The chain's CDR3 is CSAAGPPSETQYF. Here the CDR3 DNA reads TGCAGTGCAGCAGGACCCCCCTCAGAGACCCAGTACTTC.

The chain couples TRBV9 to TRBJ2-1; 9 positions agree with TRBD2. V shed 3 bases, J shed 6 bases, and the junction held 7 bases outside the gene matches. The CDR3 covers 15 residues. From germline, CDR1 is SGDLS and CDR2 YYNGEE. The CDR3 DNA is TGTGCCAGCAGCGCGGCGGGGGGGACACCCAATGAGCAGTTCTTC. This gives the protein CASSAAGGTPNEQFF.

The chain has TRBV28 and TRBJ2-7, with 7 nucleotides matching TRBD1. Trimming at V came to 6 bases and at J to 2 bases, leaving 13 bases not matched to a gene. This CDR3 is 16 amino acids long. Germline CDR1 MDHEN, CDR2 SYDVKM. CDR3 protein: CASSPPTQGPTYEQYF. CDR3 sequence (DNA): TGTGCCAGCAGCCCCCCAACACAGGGGCCTACCTACGAGCAGTACTTC.

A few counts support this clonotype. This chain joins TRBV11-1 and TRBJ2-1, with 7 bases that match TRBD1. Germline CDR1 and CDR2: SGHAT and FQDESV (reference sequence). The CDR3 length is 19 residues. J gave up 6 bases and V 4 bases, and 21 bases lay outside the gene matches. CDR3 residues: CASSSPGQFGYRIRNEQFF. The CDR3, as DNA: TGTGCCAGCAGCTCACCGGGACAGTTCGGATATAGAATCCGCAATGAGCAGTTCTTC.

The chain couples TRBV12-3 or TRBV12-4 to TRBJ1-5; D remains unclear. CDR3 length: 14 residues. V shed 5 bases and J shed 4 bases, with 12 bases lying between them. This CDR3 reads CASSTRRVNQPQHF. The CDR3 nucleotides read TGTGCCAGCAGTACTAGACGGGTGAATCAGCCCCAGCATTTT.

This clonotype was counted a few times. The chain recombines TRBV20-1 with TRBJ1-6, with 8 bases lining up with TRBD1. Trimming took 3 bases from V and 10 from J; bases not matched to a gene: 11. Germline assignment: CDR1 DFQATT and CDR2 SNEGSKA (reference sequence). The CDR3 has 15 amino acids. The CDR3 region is CSARAETGEVSPLHF. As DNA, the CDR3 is TGCAGTGCTAGGGCGGAGACAGGGGAAGTATCACCCCTCCACTTT.

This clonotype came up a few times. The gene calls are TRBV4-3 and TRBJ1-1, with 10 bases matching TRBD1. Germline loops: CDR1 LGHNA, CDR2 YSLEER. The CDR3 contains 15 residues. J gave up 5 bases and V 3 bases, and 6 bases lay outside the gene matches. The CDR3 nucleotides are TGCGCCAGCAGCCAGGACAGGGGGTATAAGACTGAAGCTTTCTTT. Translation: CASSQDRGYKTEAFF.

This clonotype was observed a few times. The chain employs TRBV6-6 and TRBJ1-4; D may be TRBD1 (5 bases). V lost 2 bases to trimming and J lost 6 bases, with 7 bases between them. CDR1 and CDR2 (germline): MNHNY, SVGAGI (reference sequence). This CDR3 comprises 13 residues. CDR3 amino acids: CASSYRGDEKLFF. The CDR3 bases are TGTGCCAGCAGTTACAGGGGAGATGAAAAACTGTTTTTT.

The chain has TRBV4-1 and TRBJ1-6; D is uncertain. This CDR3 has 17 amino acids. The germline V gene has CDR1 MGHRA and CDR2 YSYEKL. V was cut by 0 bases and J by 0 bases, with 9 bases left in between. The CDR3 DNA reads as TGCGCCAGCAGCCAAGACAACGGGAACTCCTATAATTCACCCCTCCACTTT. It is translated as CASSQDNGNSYNSPLHF.

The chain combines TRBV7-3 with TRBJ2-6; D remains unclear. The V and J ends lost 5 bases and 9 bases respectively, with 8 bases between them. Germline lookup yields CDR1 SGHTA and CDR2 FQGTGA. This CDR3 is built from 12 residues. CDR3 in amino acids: CASSRQDNVLTF. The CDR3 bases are TGTGCCAGCAGCCGCCAGGACAACGTCCTGACTTTC.

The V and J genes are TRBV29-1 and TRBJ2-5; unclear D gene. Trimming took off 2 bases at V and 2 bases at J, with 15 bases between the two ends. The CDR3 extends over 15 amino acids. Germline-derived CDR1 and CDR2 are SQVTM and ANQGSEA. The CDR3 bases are TGCAGCGTTGAAAGGCAGATAGAACCTCAAGAGACCCAGTACTTC. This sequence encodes CSVERQIEPQETQYF.

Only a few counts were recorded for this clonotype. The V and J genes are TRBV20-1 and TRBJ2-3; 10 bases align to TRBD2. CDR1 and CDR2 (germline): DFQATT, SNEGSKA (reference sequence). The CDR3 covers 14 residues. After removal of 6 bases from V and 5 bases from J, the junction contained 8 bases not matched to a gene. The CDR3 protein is CSARLAGVGDTQYF. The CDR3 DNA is TGCAGTGCCCGTCTAGCGGGGGTGGGAGATACGCAGTATTTT.

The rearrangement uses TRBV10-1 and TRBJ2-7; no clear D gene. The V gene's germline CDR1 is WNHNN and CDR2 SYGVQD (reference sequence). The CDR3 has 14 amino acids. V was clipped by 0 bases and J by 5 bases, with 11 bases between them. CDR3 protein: CASSESSDRDEQYF. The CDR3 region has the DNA TGCGCCAGCAGTGAGTCCAGCGATAGGGACGAGCAGTACTTC.

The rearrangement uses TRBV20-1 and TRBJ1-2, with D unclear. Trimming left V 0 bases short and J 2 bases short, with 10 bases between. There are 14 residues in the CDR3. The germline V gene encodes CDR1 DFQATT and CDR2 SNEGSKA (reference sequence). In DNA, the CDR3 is TGCAGTGCTAGAGATGGCAGAAGAAACTATGGCTACACCTTC. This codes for CSARDGRRNYGYTF.

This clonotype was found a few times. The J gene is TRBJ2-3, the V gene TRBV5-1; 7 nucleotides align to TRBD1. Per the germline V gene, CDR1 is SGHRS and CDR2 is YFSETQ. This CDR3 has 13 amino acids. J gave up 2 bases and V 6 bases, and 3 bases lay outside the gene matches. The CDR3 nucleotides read TGCGCCAGCAAACAGGGGTCCACAGATACGCAGTATTTT. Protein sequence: CASKQGSTDTQYF.

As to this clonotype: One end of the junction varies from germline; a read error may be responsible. Here the CDR3 reads CASSSLKMNTEALF. The DNA for the CDR3 is TGTGCCAGCAGCTCCCTGAAAATGAACACTGAAGCTTTATTT. The chain is built from TRBV5-4 and TRBJ1-1; no firm D call. CDR1 SGHNT and CDR2 YYREEE come from the germline V gene (reference sequence). This CDR3 contains 14 residues.

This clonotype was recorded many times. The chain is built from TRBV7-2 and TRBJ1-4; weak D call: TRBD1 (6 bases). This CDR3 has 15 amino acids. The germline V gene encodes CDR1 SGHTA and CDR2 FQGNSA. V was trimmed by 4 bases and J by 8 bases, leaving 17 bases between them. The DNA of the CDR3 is TGTGCCAGCAGCTCCTTCACAGGGCTTGGCGAAAAACTGTTTTTT. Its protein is CASSSFTGLGEKLFF.